These 26 T cell receptor beta chains were all obtained from the same sample, sequenced in a study of cytomegalovirus exposure and HLA in healthy donors. In the PCR, 60 Vbeta and 13 Jbeta primers were used. Sequencing used immunoSEQ multiplex PCR; TCRdb keeps in-frame clones, though not all of them. The data contain about 150,000 clones, 75% to 80% of them singletons. Sequencing was carried out using PBMCs. The receptors were gathered from a male donor in good health and CMV-seronegative.

The chain combines TRBV5-1 with TRBJ1-1, with 11 nucleotides matching TRBD1. This CDR3 spans 15 amino acids. V trimming: 5 bases; J trimming: 5 bases; junction bases outside the gene matches: 8. In germline, CDR1 is SGHRS, CDR2 YFSETQ. The CDR3 protein is CASSWTGGASTEAFF. The CDR3 DNA reads TGCGCCAGCAGTTGGACAGGGGGCGCGAGTACTGAAGCTTTCTTT.

The rearrangement uses TRBV6-1 and TRBJ2-1, with D tentatively TRBD2 (5 bases). This CDR3 comprises 14 residues. Germline V gives CDR1 MNHNS, CDR2 SASEGT. V gave up 9 bases and J gave up 8 bases, with 20 bases separating them. This CDR3 is CASLDGRRADEQFF. CDR3 DNA sequence: TGTGCCAGTTTGGACGGCCGGCGGGCCGATGAGCAGTTCTTC.

This clone was counted a single time. The CDR3 loop is CASSYSTEETQYF. The CDR3 DNA is TGTGCCAGCAGTTACTCCACGGAAGAGACCCAGTACTTC. The chain employs TRBV6-6 and TRBJ2-5; D is unresolved. Germline V CDR1 and CDR2: MNHNY, SVGAGI (reference sequence). The CDR3 totals 13 residues. The ends were cut back, 0 bases at V and 3 bases at J, with 5 bases in the middle.

The CDR3 is CASSPRPGGSPEAFF. DNA for the CDR3: TGTGCCAGCAGCCCCCGGCCAGGGGGCTCACCCGAAGCTTTCTTT. V is TRBV5-6 and J is TRBJ1-1; 8 nucleotides agree with TRBD1. The CDR3 is made up of 15 amino acids. Trimming at V came to 4 bases and at J to 8 bases, leaving 13 bases not matched to a gene. Germline loops: CDR1 SGHDT, CDR2 YYEEEE.

J is TRBJ1-2 and V is TRBV19, with D unresolved. V gave up 3 bases and J gave up 2 bases, with 13 bases separating them. Looked up from germline, CDR1 is LNHDA and CDR2 is SQIVND (reference sequence). CDR3 size: 15 residues. The CDR3 sequence: CASSILFSLNYGYTF. In DNA, the CDR3 is TGTGCCAGTAGTATCCTGTTTAGCTTGAACTATGGCTACACCTTC.

About this clone itself: At one end, the junction sequence differs from germline, possibly due to a read error. The chain couples TRBV7-9 to TRBJ1-1; D gene ambiguous. CDR3 length: 16 residues. Looked up from germline, CDR1 is SEHNR and CDR2 is FQNEAQ (reference sequence). DNA for the CDR3: TGTTCCAGCAGCTTAGATCGTCTGAGTAGTTATACTGAAGCTTTCTTT. Amino acid sequence: CSSSLDRLSSYTEAFF.

The chain has TRBV5-6 and TRBJ1-2; D may be TRBD1 (6 bases). V lost 1 base to trimming and J lost 1 base, with 8 bases between them. The germline gives CDR1 SGHDT, CDR2 YYEEEE. The CDR3 is 14 residues long. CDR3 sequence (DNA): TGTGCCAGCAGCTTGAGACAGGTTAACTATGGCTACACCTTC. Its translation: CASSLRQVNYGYTF.

CDR3 sequence (DNA): TGCGCCAGCAGCCAGGGCATTGAAGCTTTCTTT. Its translation is CASSQGIEAFF. The V call is TRBV4-1, the J call TRBJ1-1; D remains unclear. This CDR3 comprises 11 residues. The V gene's germline CDR1 is MGHRA and CDR2 YSYEKL. The V gene lost 3 bases and the J gene lost 7 bases, with 6 bases spanning the gap.

The CDR3 loop is CASSPGTSHNEQFF. CDR3 bases: TGTGCCAGCAGTCCCGGGACTAGCCACAATGAGCAGTTCTTC. The gene calls are TRBV14 and TRBJ2-1, with 9 bases aligning to TRBD2. Trimming cost V 6 bases and J 5 bases; bases outside gene matches: 5. The CDR3 has 14 residues. Germline CDR1 SGHDN, CDR2 FVKESK.

Regarding this clone: This specimen includes other DNA sequences encoding the same CDR3. The V gene is TRBV30, the J gene TRBJ1-6; 10 bases align to TRBD1. The junction had 1 base not matched to a gene; V was cut back by 4 bases and J by 7 bases. Germline V lookup: CDR1 GTSNPN, CDR2 SVGIG (reference sequence). This CDR3 has 13 amino acids. The CDR3 sequence: CAWKGQGNSPLHF. The CDR3 bases are TGTGCCTGGAAGGGACAGGGGAATTCACCCCTCCACTTT.

The chain joins TRBV9 to TRBJ1-3; D uncertain. Deletions cut 4 bases from V and 0 bases from J, with 11 bases between. This CDR3 contains 15 residues. The V gene's germline CDR1 is SGDLS and CDR2 YYNGEE. The chain's CDR3 is CASSKIQSSGNTIYF. The CDR3, as DNA: TGTGCCAGCAGCAAGATACAGAGCTCTGGAAACACCATATATTTT.

V and J are TRBV19 and TRBJ1-2; 7 bases agree with TRBD1. This CDR3 contains 17 residues. Looked up from germline, CDR1 is LNHDA and CDR2 is SQIVND (reference sequence). J lost 2 bases, V lost 3 bases, and 12 bases had no gene match. The CDR3 bases are TGTGCCAGTAGTATGGAAAGTGACAGGGCAGGGAACTATGGCTACACCTTC. This gives the protein CASSMESDRAGNYGYTF.

The table lists this clone with a few counts. V gene TRBV6-6 combines with J gene TRBJ1-2; tentatively, D is TRBD1 (6 bases). Germline assignment: CDR1 MNHNY and CDR2 SVGAGI (reference sequence). The CDR3 sequence is 16 residues long. Trimming took off 3 bases at V and 0 bases at J, with 14 bases between the two ends. CDR3 residues: CASSYRGGRANYGYTF. The CDR3 bases are TGTGCCAGCAGTTATAGAGGGGGTCGAGCTAACTATGGCTACACCTTC.

The V gene is TRBV5-6, the J gene TRBJ1-4; 8 bases map to TRBD1. CDR1 and CDR2 from the germline V gene are SGHDT and YYEEEE. CDR3 length: 17 amino acids. V lost 0 bases, J lost 0 bases, and 4 bases stayed unmatched. CDR3 loop: CASSLVADRATNEKLFF. In DNA form, the CDR3 reads TGTGCCAGCAGCTTGGTCGCGGACAGGGCAACTAATGAAAAACTGTTTTTT.

The rearrangement joins TRBV9 to TRBJ2-5; D may be TRBD1 (5 bases). V shed 3 bases and J shed 1 base, with 13 bases lying between them. CDR1 is SGDLS and CDR2 is YYNGEE in the germline V gene. The CDR3 has 15 residues. The CDR3 nucleotides are TGTGCCAGCAGCGGGGTTGGGGCGACCCAAGAGACCCAGTACTTC. This codes for CASSGVGATQETQYF.

This clone was observed a few times. The CDR3 loop reads CASSSGTGGNEKLFF. CDR3 DNA sequence: TGCGCCAGCAGCTCCGGGACAGGGGGTAATGAAAAACTGTTTTTT. This chain connects TRBV5-1 to TRBJ1-4; 11 nucleotides match TRBD1. Trimming took 3 bases from V and 4 from J; bases not matched to a gene: 2. The CDR3 is 15 amino acids. The germline gives CDR1 SGHRS, CDR2 YFSETQ.

In this sample, this clone turned up once. This chain uses TRBV10-1 with TRBJ1-5; maybe TRBD1 (6 bases). Germline assignment: CDR1 WNHNN and CDR2 SYGVQD (reference sequence). Trimming removed 6 bases at V and 2 bases at J, with 17 bases between. The CDR3 is 16 amino acids. In nucleotides, the CDR3 is TGCGCCAGCAGGGGGGCCCTTAGAAAAGGCAATCAGCCCCAGCATTTT. This gives the protein CASRGALRKGNQPQHF.

In this sample, this clone turned up a few times. The chain has TRBV9 and TRBJ1-2, with D perhaps matching TRBD1 (6 bases). The V and J ends lost 4 bases and 6 bases respectively, with 10 bases between them. CDR3 length equals 12 residues. CDR1 is SGDLS and CDR2 is YYNGEE in the germline V gene. The CDR3 bases are TGTGCCAGCAGCTCTACAGGGAATGGCTACACCTTC. Translation: CASSSTGNGYTF. The complete variable domain, with remaining parts taken from reference TRBV9 and TRBJ1-2, reads DSGVTQTPKHLITATGQRVTLRCSPRSGDLSVYWYQQSLDQGLQFLIQYYNGEERAKGNILERFSAQQFPDLHSELNLSSLELGDSALYFCASSSTGNGYTFGSGTRLTVV.

The chain employs TRBV10-3 and TRBJ2-2, with 14 bases matching TRBD2. With V trimmed by 5 bases and J by 1 base, 6 bases remained unmatched. The CDR3 is 18 amino acids. The germline gives CDR1 ENHRY, CDR2 SYGVKD. The CDR3 here is CAISSGLAGVMNTGELFF. DNA for the CDR3: TGTGCCATCAGTTCGGGACTAGCGGGGGTAATGAACACCGGGGAGCTGTTTTTT.

This rearrangement joins TRBV9 to TRBJ2-7, with D unclear. The CDR3 has 14 residues. Germline V gene sequence: CDR1 SGDLS, CDR2 YYNGEE. Trimming removed 1 base from V and 3 bases from J, with 11 bases in between. The CDR3 sequence: CASSVQVENYEQYF. The DNA of the CDR3 is TGTGCCAGCAGCGTACAGGTTGAGAACTACGAGCAGTACTTC.

V and J are TRBV30 and TRBJ1-4; 8 bases are shared with TRBD1. CDR3 length equals 15 residues. Germline assignment: CDR1 GTSNPN and CDR2 SVGIG (reference sequence). Trimming removed 3 bases from V and 10 bases from J; junction bases left unmatched: 13. The chain's CDR3 is CAWSRQGAGEGKLFF. Written as DNA, the CDR3 is TGTGCCTGGAGCCGTCAGGGGGCAGGCGAGGGAAAACTGTTTTTT. The variable domain in full, with the rest retrieved from reference TRBV30 and TRBJ1-4, is SQTIHQWPATLVQPVGSPLSLECTVEGTSNPNLYWYRQAAGRGLQLLFYSVGIGQISSEVPQNLSASRPQDRQFILSSKKLLLSDSGFYLCAWSRQGAGEGKLFFGSGTQLSVL.

The chain links TRBV19 to TRBJ2-7, with 9 bases matching TRBD1. The CDR3 runs 15 residues. The J segment lost 12 bases and the V segment lost 5 bases, leaving 17 bases of the junction unmatched. Germline loops: CDR1 LNHDA, CDR2 SQIVND (reference sequence). The CDR3 nucleotides read TGTGCCAGTAGTTTCTCCGGGACAGGGCGCTTCGAGTGGTACTTC. Its translation is CASSFSGTGRFEWYF.

CDR3 residues: CASSAPVGGGAPDTQYF. The CDR3 coding sequence is TGTGCCAGCAGTGCCCCCGTGGGCGGGGGGGCCCCAGATACGCAGTATTTT. This rearrangement joins TRBV6-1 to TRBJ2-3; 9 nucleotides line up with TRBD2. CDR3 length: 17 residues. With 4 bases clipped from V and 4 bases from J, the junction kept 12 bases outside the gene matches. Germline V gene data show CDR1 as MNHNS and CDR2 as SASEGT.

J is TRBJ2-3 and V is TRBV19; 11 bases are shared with TRBD2. The CDR3 length is 15 residues. The germline V gene encodes CDR1 LNHDA and CDR2 SQIVND (reference sequence). The ends lost 5 bases at V and 3 bases at J; junction bases unmatched: 4. The CDR3 protein is CASSGTSGGTDTQYF. CDR3 nucleotides: TGTGCCAGTAGTGGTACTAGCGGGGGTACAGATACGCAGTATTTT.

This chain joins TRBV29-1 and TRBJ1-1; 9 nucleotides match TRBD1. With 5 bases clipped from V and 1 base from J, the junction kept 11 bases outside the gene matches. This CDR3 has 16 amino acids. Germline CDR1 is SQVTM and CDR2 is ANQGSEA. CDR3 in DNA: TGCAGCGTTTCCCGGGACAGGGTCACCGGGAACACTGAAGCTTTCTTT. Amino acids: CSVSRDRVTGNTEAFF.

This clone was seen only a few times. The rearrangement joins TRBV10-2 to TRBJ2-7, with 12 nucleotides matching TRBD1. The trim removed 6 bases at V and 6 bases at J, leaving 6 bases unmatched. Germline V gene sequence: CDR1 WSHSY, CDR2 SAAADI. The CDR3 totals 14 residues. The CDR3 DNA reads TGCGCCAGCAGCCCGGGACAGGGGGCAACCGAGCAGTACTTC. Translation gives CASSPGQGATEQYF.